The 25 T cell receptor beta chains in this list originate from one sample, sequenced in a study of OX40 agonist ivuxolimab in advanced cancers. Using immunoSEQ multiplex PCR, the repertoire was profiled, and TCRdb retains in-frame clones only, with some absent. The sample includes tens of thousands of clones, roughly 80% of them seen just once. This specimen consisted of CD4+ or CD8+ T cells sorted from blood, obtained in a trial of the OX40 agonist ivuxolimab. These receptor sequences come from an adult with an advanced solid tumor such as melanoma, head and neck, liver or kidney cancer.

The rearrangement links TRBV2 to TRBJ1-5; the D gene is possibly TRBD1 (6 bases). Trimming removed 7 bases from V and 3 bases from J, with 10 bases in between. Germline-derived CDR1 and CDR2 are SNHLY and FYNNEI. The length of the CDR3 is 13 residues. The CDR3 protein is CASTDSYNQPQHF. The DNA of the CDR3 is TGTGCCAGCACGGACAGCTACAATCAGCCCCAGCATTTT. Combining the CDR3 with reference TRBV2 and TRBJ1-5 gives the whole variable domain EPEVTQTPSHQVTQMGQEVILRCVPISNHLYFYWYRQILGQKVEFLVSFYNNEISEKSEIFDDQFSVERPDGSNFTLKIRSTKLEDSAMYFCASTDSYNQPQHFGDGTRLSIL.

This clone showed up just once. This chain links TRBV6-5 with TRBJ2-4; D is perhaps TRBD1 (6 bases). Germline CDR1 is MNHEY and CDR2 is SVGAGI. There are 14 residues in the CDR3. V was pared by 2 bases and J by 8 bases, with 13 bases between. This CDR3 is CASSYGRQAHIQYF. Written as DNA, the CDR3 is TGTGCCAGCAGTTACGGCCGACAGGCACACATTCAGTACTTC.

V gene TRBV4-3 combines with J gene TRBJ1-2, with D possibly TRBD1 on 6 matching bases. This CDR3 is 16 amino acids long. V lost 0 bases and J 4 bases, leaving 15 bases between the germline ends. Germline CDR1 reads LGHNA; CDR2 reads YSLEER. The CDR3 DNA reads TGCGCCAGCAGCCAAGATTGGGGGGGGGCCGTCTATGGCTACACCTTC. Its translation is CASSQDWGGAVYGYTF.

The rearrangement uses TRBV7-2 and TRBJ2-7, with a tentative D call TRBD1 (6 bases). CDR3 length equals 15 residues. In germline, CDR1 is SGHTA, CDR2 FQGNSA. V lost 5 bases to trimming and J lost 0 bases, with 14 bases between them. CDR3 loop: CASSRWDTSSYEQYF. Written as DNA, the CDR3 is TGTGCCAGCAGCCGGTGGGACACGAGCTCCTACGAGCAGTACTTC.

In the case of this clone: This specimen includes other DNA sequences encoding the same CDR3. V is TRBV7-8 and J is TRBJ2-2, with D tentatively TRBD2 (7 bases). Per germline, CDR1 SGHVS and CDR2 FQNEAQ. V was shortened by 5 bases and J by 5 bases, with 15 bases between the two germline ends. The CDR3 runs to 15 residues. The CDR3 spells CASSLGGRGTGELFF. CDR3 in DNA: TGTGCCAGCAGCCTGGGGGGGCGTGGGACCGGGGAGCTGTTTTTT.

CDR3 region: CASTIAGQGSYEQYF. CDR3 DNA: TGTGCCAGCACCATCGCGGGACAGGGATCCTACGAGCAGTACTTC. This chain links TRBV28 with TRBJ2-7; 9 positions match TRBD1. Germline V gives CDR1 MDHEN, CDR2 SYDVKM. The CDR3 loop spans 15 amino acids. Trimming took 7 bases from V and 1 from J; bases not matched to a gene: 8.

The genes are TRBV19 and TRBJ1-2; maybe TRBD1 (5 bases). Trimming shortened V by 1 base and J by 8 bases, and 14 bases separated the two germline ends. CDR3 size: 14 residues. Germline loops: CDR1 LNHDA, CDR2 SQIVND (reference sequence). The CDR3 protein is CASSIVGRVDGYTF. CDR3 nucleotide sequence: TGTGCCAGTAGTATAGTAGGCAGGGTAGACGGCTACACCTTC.

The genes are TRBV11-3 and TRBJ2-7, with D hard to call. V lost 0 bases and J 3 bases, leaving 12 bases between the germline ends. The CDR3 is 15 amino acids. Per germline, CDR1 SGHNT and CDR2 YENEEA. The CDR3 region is CASSLDRGGNYEQYF. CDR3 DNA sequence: TGTGCCAGCAGCTTAGATCGCGGCGGTAACTACGAGCAGTACTTC.

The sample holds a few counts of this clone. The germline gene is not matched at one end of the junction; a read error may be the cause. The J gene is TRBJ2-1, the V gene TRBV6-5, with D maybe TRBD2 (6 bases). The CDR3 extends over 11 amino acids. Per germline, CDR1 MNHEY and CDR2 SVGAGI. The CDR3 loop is CASSNSGSPVF. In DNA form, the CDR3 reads TGTGCCAGCAGTAATTCCGGGAGCCCGGTCTTC.

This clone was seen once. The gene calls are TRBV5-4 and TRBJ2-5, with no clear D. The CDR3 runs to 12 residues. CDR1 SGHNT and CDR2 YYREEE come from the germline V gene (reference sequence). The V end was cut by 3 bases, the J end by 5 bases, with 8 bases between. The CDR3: CASSSPSETQYF. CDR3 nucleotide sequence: TGTGCCAGCAGCTCGCCCTCGGAGACCCAGTACTTC.

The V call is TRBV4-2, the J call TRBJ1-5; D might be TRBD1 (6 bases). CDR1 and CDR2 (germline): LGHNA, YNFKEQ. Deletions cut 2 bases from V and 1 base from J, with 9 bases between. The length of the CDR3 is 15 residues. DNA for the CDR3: TGTGCCAGCAGCCAAATACAGGGCAGCAATCAGCCCCAGCATTTT. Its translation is CASSQIQGSNQPQHF.

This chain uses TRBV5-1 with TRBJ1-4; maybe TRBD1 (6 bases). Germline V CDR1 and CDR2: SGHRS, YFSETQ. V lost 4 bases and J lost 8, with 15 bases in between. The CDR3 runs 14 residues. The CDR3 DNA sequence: TGCGCCAGCAGCCCGACAGGTGCACCCGAAAAACTGTTTTTT. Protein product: CASSPTGAPEKLFF.

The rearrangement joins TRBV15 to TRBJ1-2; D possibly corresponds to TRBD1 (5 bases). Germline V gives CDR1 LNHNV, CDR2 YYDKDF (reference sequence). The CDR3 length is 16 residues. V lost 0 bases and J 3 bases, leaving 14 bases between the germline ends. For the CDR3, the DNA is TGTGCCACCAGCAGAGATTTAATGGCCAGGGACTATGGCTACACCTTC. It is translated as CATSRDLMARDYGYTF.

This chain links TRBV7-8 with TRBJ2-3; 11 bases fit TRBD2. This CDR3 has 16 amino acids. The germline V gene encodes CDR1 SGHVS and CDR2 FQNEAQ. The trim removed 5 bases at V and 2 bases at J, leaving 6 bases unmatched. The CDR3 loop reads CASSARLAGLTDTQYF. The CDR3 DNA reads TGTGCCAGCAGCGCCCGACTAGCGGGGCTCACAGATACGCAGTATTTT.

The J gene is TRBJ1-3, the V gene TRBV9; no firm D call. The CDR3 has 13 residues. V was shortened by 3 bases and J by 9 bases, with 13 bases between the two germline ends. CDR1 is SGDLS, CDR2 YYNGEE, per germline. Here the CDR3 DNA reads TGTGCCAGCAGCGAGGCTCCGGTCGGCACCATATATTTT. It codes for CASSEAPVGTIYF.

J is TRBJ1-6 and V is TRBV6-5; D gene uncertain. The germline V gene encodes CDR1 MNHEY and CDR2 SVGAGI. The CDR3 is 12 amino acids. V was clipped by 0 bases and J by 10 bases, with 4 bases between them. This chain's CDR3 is CASSYSLSPLHF. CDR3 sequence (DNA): TGTGCCAGCAGTTACTCGCTGTCACCCCTCCACTTT.

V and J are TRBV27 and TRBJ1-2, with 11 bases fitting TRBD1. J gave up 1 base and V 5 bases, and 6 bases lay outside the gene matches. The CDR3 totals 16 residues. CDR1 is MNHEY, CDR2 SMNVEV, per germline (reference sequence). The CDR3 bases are TGTGCCAGCAGTCTCGGACAGGGGGCGCATAACTATGGCTACACCTTC. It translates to CASSLGQGAHNYGYTF.

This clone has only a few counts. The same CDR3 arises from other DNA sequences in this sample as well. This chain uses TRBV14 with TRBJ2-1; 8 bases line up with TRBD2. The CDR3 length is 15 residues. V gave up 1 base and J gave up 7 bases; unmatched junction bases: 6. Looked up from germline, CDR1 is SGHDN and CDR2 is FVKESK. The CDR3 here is CASSQAAGGGNEQFF. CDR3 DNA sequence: TGTGCCAGCAGCCAAGCGGCGGGGGGCGGGAATGAGCAGTTCTTC.

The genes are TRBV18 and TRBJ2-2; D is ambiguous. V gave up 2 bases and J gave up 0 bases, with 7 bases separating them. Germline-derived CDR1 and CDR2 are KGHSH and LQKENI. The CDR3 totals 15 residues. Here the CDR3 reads CASSPYTANTGELFF. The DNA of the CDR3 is TGTGCCAGCTCACCATACACCGCGAACACCGGGGAGCTGTTTTTT.

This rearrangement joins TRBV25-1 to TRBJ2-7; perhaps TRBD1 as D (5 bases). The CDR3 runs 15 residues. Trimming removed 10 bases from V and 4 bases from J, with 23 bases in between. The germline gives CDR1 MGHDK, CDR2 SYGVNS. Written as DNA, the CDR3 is TGTGCCACCATATCCAGGGTTCCGCCTATTTACGAGCAGTACTTC. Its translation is CATISRVPPIYEQYF.

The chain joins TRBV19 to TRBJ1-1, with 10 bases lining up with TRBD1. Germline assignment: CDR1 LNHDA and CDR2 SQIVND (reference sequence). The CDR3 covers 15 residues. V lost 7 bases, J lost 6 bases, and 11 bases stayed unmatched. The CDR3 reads CASKPLGTGVPEAFF. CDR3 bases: TGTGCCAGTAAGCCATTGGGGACAGGGGTCCCTGAAGCTTTCTTT.

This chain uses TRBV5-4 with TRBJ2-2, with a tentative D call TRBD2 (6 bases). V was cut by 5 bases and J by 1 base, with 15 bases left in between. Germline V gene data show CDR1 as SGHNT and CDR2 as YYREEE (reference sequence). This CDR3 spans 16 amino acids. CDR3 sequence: CASSPVGRGNTGELFF. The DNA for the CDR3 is TGTGCCAGCAGTCCCGTGGGGCGGGGGAACACCGGGGAGCTGTTTTTT.

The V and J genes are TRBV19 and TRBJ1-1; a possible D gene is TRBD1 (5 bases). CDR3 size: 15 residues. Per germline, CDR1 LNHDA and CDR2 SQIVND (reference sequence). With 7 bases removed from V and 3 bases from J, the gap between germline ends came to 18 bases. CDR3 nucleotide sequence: TGTGCCAGTAAAGGCCTGTGGCAGGGCTACACTGAAGCTTTCTTT. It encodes CASKGLWQGYTEAFF. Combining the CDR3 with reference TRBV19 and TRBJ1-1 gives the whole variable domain DGGITQSPKYLFRKEGQNVTLSCEQNLNHDAMYWYRQDPGQGLRLIYYSQIVNDFQKGDIAEGYSVSREKKESFPLTVTSAQKNPTAFYLCASKGLWQGYTEAFFGQGTRLTVV.

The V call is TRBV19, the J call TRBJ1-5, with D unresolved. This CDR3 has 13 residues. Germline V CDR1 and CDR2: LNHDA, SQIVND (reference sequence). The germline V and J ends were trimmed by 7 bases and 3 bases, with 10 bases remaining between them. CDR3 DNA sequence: TGTGCCAGTACCATGAAGAACAATCAGCCCCAGCATTTT. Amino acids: CASTMKNNQPQHF. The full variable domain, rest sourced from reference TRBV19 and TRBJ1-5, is DGGITQSPKYLFRKEGQNVTLSCEQNLNHDAMYWYRQDPGQGLRLIYYSQIVNDFQKGDIAEGYSVSREKKESFPLTVTSAQKNPTAFYLCASTMKNNQPQHFGDGTRLSIL.

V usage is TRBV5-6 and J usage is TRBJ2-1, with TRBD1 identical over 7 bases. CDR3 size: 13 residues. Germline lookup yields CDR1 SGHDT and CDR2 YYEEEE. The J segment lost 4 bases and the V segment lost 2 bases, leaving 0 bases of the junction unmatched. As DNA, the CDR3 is TGTGCCAGCAGCTTACAGGGGTACAATGAGCAGTTCTTC. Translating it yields CASSLQGYNEQFF.